This T cell receptor beta chain is drawn from a study of blood T cell repertoires in COVID-19. About the study: T cells, B-cell-depleted T cells, or PBMCs provided the cDNA or gDNA that served as material.

Measured with immunoSEQ multiplex PCR; TCRdb has only the in-frame clones, and not every one. The sample shows more than 110,000 clones, approximately 90% of them seen only once. This CDR3 is built from 14 residues. The gene calls are TRBV7-5 and TRBJ2-1; the tabulated D call, TRBD2, remains unverified against the DNA. TRBV7-5 is described as a pseudogene. The TCR sequence derives from a man between 60 and 75 years old with active or convalescent COVID-19. Material for sequencing was peripheral blood. Here the CDR3 DNA reads TGTGCCAGAAAGAGGACTAGCGGATCCAATGAGCAGTTCTTC. It codes for CARKRTSGSNEQFF.